What follows are 26 T cell receptor beta chains derived from one specimen sequenced in a study of shared clonotypes between healthy human individuals (dated by TCRdb to the early 2020s). CD8 naive samples were CD45RO-negative cells positively selected for CCR7, giving a CD45RA+CCR7+ population that excluded TemRA cells. To prepare the library, the immunoSEQ multiplex PCR assay was applied. The immuneACCESS repertoire file appears here via TCRdb, limited to in-frame rearrangements. These files lack a portion of the clones; in checked studies, under half of the deficit traces to unresolved V genes, and the cause of the others is not known. The sample profile shows about 2,100,000 clones; 85% to 95% of them were found once. The ten top clones hold about 1.8% of the sample. Sequences were obtained from naive CD8+ T cells from PBMCs. The sample's cell subset or site label, in plain terms: CD45RA+CCR7+. The receptors here all came from a man younger than 30 in good health. Some clones in this sample may be carry-over from other donors' samples.

The chain couples TRBV9 to TRBJ1-1; no clear D gene. Germline assignment: CDR1 SGDLS and CDR2 YYNGEE. The CDR3 covers 15 residues. V dropped 4 bases and J dropped 0 bases, with 13 bases sitting between them. CDR3 loop: CASSFGPVMNTEAFF. CDR3 DNA: TGTGCCAGCAGCTTCGGACCGGTCATGAACACTGAAGCTTTCTTT. Combining the CDR3 with reference TRBV9 and TRBJ1-1 gives the whole variable domain DSGVTQTPKHLITATGQRVTLRCSPRSGDLSVYWYQQSLDQGLQFLIQYYNGEERAKGNILERFSAQQFPDLHSELNLSSLELGDSALYFCASSFGPVMNTEAFFGQGTRLTVV.

This clone was seen only a few times. J is TRBJ1-5 and V is TRBV19; 9 positions agree with TRBD1. The CDR3 runs 13 residues. The V gene end was trimmed by 6 bases and the J gene end by 6 bases; junction bases not matched to a gene: 3. Looked up from germline, CDR1 is LNHDA and CDR2 is SQIVND (reference sequence). The CDR3 nucleotides read TGTGCCAGTAGAGACAGGGGGACTCAGCCCCAGCATTTT. Encoded protein: CASRDRGTQPQHF.

This clone showed up just once. The chain is built from TRBV5-1 and TRBJ2-1, with 9 nucleotides matching TRBD2. Trimming took 1 base from V and 3 from J; bases not matched to a gene: 2. Germline values: CDR1 SGHRS, CDR2 YFSETQ. There are 15 residues in the CDR3. CDR3 amino acids: CASSLPSGIYNEQFF. The CDR3, as DNA: TGCGCCAGCAGCTTGCCTAGCGGGATCTACAATGAGCAGTTCTTC.

The genes are TRBV19 and TRBJ2-1; 7 nucleotides line up with TRBD2. V lost 6 bases to trimming and J lost 0 bases; unmatched junction nucleotides: 5. CDR1 and CDR2 (germline): LNHDA, SQIVND (reference sequence). The CDR3 length is 15 residues. In nucleotides, the CDR3 is TGTGCCAGTAGAGTGGGGGGGTACTCCTACAATGAGCAGTTCTTC. This codes for CASRVGGYSYNEQFF.

The V call is TRBV11-2, the J call TRBJ2-7; 10 nucleotides agree with TRBD2. With V trimmed by 5 bases and J by 2 bases, 6 bases remained unmatched. Per germline, CDR1 SGHAT and CDR2 FQNNGV. This CDR3 has 15 residues. The CDR3 region is CASSLGTSDTYEQYF. The CDR3 DNA sequence: TGTGCCAGCAGCCTAGGGACTAGCGACACCTACGAGCAGTACTTC.

This clone was recorded once. The chain links TRBV6-1 to TRBJ1-1, with D hard to call. The germline V gene has CDR1 MNHNS and CDR2 SASEGT. Trimming cost V 2 bases and J 0 bases, with 16 bases left between them. This CDR3 has 17 residues. In DNA, the CDR3 is TGTGCCAGCAGTGAATTCGAGTTGGGCGTTCTGAACACTGAAGCTTTCTTT. Translation: CASSEFELGVLNTEAFF.

This clone was seen just once. This rearrangement joins TRBV6-5 to TRBJ2-5; D remains ambiguous. Germline V CDR1 and CDR2: MNHEY, SVGAGI. Between the trimmed V and J ends, which lost 0 bases and 5 bases, there was a span of 16 bases. The CDR3 is made up of 16 amino acids. CDR3 loop: CASSYSLGSTLETQYF. CDR3 sequence (DNA): TGTGCCAGCAGTTACTCGTTGGGGTCAACTCTGGAGACCCAGTACTTC.

CDR3 amino acids: CATRGRADYEQYF. The CDR3 nucleotides read TGTGCCACCAGGGGAAGGGCGGACTACGAGCAGTACTTC. The rearrangement links TRBV15 to TRBJ2-7; D unresolved. Germline lookup yields CDR1 LNHNV and CDR2 YYDKDF (reference sequence). The CDR3 spans 13 residues. V gave up 6 bases and J gave up 3 bases, with 12 bases separating them.

This chain uses TRBV7-2 with TRBJ2-2; no reliable D call. Looked up from germline, CDR1 is SGHTA and CDR2 is FQGNSA. Trimming removed 5 bases from V and 4 bases from J, with 11 bases in between. The CDR3 consists of 14 residues. The CDR3 region has the DNA TGTGCCAGCAGCCAAGGGAAAACCACCGGGGAGCTGTTTTTT. Translated: CASSQGKTTGELFF. The full variable domain, its missing parts supplied by reference TRBV7-2 and TRBJ2-2, is GAGVSQSPSNKVTEKGKDVELRCDPISGHTALYWYRQSLGQGLEFLIYFQGNSAPDKSGLPSDRFSAERTGGSVSTLTIQRTQQEDSAVYLCASSQGKTTGELFFGEGSRLTVL.

The DNA of the CDR3 is TGTGCCAGCAGCCCGGCCCCGGCCTCTAGGGCTTTACCGAACACCGGGGAGCTGTTTTTT. It codes for CASSPAPASRALPNTGELFF. This rearrangement joins TRBV5-8 to TRBJ2-2, with D uncertain. Trimming left V 4 bases short and J 0 bases short, with 25 bases between. The CDR3 covers 20 residues. Germline-derived CDR1 and CDR2 are SGHTS and YDEGEE.

The rearrangement uses TRBV5-1 and TRBJ2-7; TRBD2 agrees at 7 bases. Germline V lookup: CDR1 SGHRS, CDR2 YFSETQ. Unmatched junction bases numbered 27, after V lost 4 bases and J lost 5 bases. The CDR3 loop spans 20 amino acids. This CDR3 reads CASSPGREGRASVAWNEQYF. CDR3 coding DNA: TGCGCCAGCAGCCCGGGGAGGGAGGGGCGGGCTAGCGTTGCGTGGAACGAGCAGTACTTC. The full variable domain, with the rest looked up from reference TRBV5-1 and TRBJ2-7, is KAGVTQTPRYLIKTRGQQVTLSCSPISGHRSVSWYQQTPGQGLQFLFEYFSETQRNKGNFPGRFSGRQFSNSRSEMNVSTLELGDSALYLCASSPGREGRASVAWNEQYFGPGTRLTVT.

The chain carries TRBV4-3 and TRBJ1-1, with D unresolved. Germline values: CDR1 LGHNA, CDR2 YSLEER. The CDR3 sequence is 15 residues long. V shed 2 bases and J shed 4 bases, with 14 bases lying between them. The CDR3 DNA follows: TGCGCCAGCAGCCAAACTCGAGGGCTTTCCACTGAAGCTTTCTTT. This translates into CASSQTRGLSTEAFF.

The genes are TRBV2 and TRBJ2-1, with D unresolved. V was cut by 9 bases and J by 9 bases, with 3 bases left in between. The germline gives CDR1 SNHLY, CDR2 FYNNEI. The CDR3 has 8 amino acids. CDR3 coding DNA: TGTGCCAGTGGTGAGCAGTTCTTC. Translating gives CASGEQFF.

The chain carries TRBV28 and TRBJ1-4; 7 nucleotides match TRBD1. Germline V gene sequence: CDR1 MDHEN, CDR2 SYDVKM. CDR3 length: 17 amino acids. V lost 6 bases to trimming and J lost 6 bases; unmatched junction nucleotides: 16. Here the CDR3 reads CASSSFGRGLWDEKLFF. The CDR3 DNA reads TGTGCCAGCAGCTCTTTTGGGAGGGGGCTATGGGATGAAAAACTGTTTTTT.

This chain joins TRBV30 and TRBJ2-1; D is unresolved. Per germline, CDR1 GTSNPN and CDR2 SVGIG (reference sequence). The CDR3 length is 12 residues. V was clipped by 6 bases and J by 15 bases, with 21 bases between them. For the CDR3, the DNA is TGTGCCTGTCCAACCCGGGCCTCGGGCACGTTCTTC. Its translation: CACPTRASGTFF.

The chain has TRBV7-8 and TRBJ2-7, with 7 nucleotides matching TRBD1. The CDR3 is 15 amino acids. Germline assignment: CDR1 SGHVS and CDR2 FQNEAQ. Trimming took 5 bases from V and 2 from J; bases not matched to a gene: 9. The CDR3 reads CASSQGPGQPYEQYF. CDR3 bases: TGTGCCAGCAGCCAAGGCCCGGGACAGCCCTACGAGCAGTACTTC.

A word on this clone: Additional DNA sequences in this sample encode the identical CDR3. The rearrangement uses TRBV7-9 and TRBJ2-7, with D perhaps TRBD1 or TRBD2 (7 bases each). The V end lost 5 bases, the J end lost 4 bases, and 15 bases lay between the germline ends. This CDR3 region has 14 residues. The germline V gene encodes CDR1 SEHNR and CDR2 FQNEAQ (reference sequence). Here the CDR3 DNA reads TGTGCCAGCAGCCCCCCAGGGGGGGGGTACGAGCAGTACTTC. As protein: CASSPPGGGYEQYF.

The chain has TRBV6-5 and TRBJ1-5, with TRBD1 matching 9 bases. Unmatched junction bases numbered 3, after V lost 5 bases and J lost 4 bases. Germline lookup yields CDR1 MNHEY and CDR2 SVGAGI. This CDR3 is 14 amino acids long. In nucleotides, the CDR3 is TGTGCCAGCAGTACTGGACAGGGGAATCAGCCCCAGCATTTT. It encodes CASSTGQGNQPQHF.

V is TRBV2 and J is TRBJ2-6; either TRBD1 or TRBD2 may fit D (5 bases each). Germline V lookup: CDR1 SNHLY, CDR2 FYNNEI. With 2 bases removed from V and 2 bases from J, the gap between germline ends came to 10 bases. The CDR3 totals 16 residues. The CDR3 reads CASSEFKGPGANVLTF. CDR3 bases: TGTGCCAGCAGTGAATTTAAGGGACCTGGGGCCAACGTCCTGACTTTC.

This clone was counted once. The V gene is TRBV4-3, the J gene TRBJ1-4; D is ambiguous. Looked up from germline, CDR1 is LGHNA and CDR2 is YSLEER. V lost 0 bases and J 8 bases, leaving 19 bases between the germline ends. The CDR3 runs to 17 residues. CDR3: CASSQERVLGYNEKLFF. CDR3 in DNA: TGCGCCAGCAGCCAAGAGAGGGTTTTAGGTTACAACGAAAAACTGTTTTTT.

The chain joins TRBV28 to TRBJ2-4; TRBD1 might be the D (6 bases). The CDR3 extends over 15 amino acids. Trimming stripped 7 bases from V and 5 bases from J, with 18 bases between. Germline loops: CDR1 MDHEN, CDR2 SYDVKM. This CDR3 reads CASTHRAGVENIQYF. The CDR3 bases are TGTGCCAGCACGCATCGGGCAGGGGTTGAAAACATTCAGTACTTC.

This chain uses TRBV27 with TRBJ1-1; D call uncertain. The ends were cut back, 10 bases at V and 0 bases at J, with 18 bases in the middle. This CDR3 has 15 residues. The germline V gene has CDR1 MNHEY and CDR2 SMNVEV (reference sequence). CDR3 sequence reads: CATAVRPWVNTEAFF. DNA of the CDR3: TGTGCCACCGCAGTCCGCCCTTGGGTGAACACTGAAGCTTTCTTT.

The chain carries TRBV7-9 and TRBJ2-7; D gene uncertain. The germline V gene has CDR1 SEHNR and CDR2 FQNEAQ (reference sequence). The V end lost 5 bases, the J end lost 2 bases, and 13 bases lay between the germline ends. This CDR3 contains 14 residues. CDR3 DNA sequence: TGTGCCAGCAGCCCTGCGACTCTTACCTACGAGCAGTACTTC. Protein: CASSPATLTYEQYF. Based on the CDR3 plus reference TRBV7-9 and TRBJ2-7, the full variable domain is DTGVSQNPRHKITKRGQNVTFRCDPISEHNRLYWYRQTLGQGPEFLTYFQNEAQLEKSRLLSDRFSAERPKGSFSTLEIQRTEQGDSAMYLCASSPATLTYEQYFGPGTRLTVT.

The chain has TRBV27 and TRBJ2-7; D is unclear. CDR1 and CDR2 (germline): MNHEY, SMNVEV (reference sequence). The CDR3 sequence is 13 residues long. Trimming cost V 5 bases and J 6 bases, with 14 bases left between them. CDR3 amino acids: CASSGRFPVEQYF. DNA of the CDR3: TGTGCCAGCAGTGGGCGATTCCCGGTCGAGCAGTACTTC.

CDR3 coding DNA: TGTGCCAGCAGCTTACGGGGTTCGGGAGAGACCCAGTACTTC. Translated, it gives CASSLRGSGETQYF. V gene TRBV13 combines with J gene TRBJ2-5; the D gene is possibly TRBD2 (5 bases). Germline V gives CDR1 PRHDT, CDR2 FYEKMQ (reference sequence). V dropped 2 bases and J dropped 4 bases, with 11 bases sitting between them. This CDR3 is built from 14 residues.

The rearrangement links TRBV27 to TRBJ2-1, with TRBD2 matching over 7 bases. This CDR3 is 17 amino acids long. Trimming removed 6 bases from V and 0 bases from J; junction bases left unmatched: 11. Looked up from germline, CDR1 is MNHEY and CDR2 is SMNVEV (reference sequence). CDR3 in amino acids: CASRHSGPTSSYNEQFF. The CDR3 bases are TGTGCCAGCAGGCATAGCGGGCCCACGAGCTCCTACAATGAGCAGTTCTTC.